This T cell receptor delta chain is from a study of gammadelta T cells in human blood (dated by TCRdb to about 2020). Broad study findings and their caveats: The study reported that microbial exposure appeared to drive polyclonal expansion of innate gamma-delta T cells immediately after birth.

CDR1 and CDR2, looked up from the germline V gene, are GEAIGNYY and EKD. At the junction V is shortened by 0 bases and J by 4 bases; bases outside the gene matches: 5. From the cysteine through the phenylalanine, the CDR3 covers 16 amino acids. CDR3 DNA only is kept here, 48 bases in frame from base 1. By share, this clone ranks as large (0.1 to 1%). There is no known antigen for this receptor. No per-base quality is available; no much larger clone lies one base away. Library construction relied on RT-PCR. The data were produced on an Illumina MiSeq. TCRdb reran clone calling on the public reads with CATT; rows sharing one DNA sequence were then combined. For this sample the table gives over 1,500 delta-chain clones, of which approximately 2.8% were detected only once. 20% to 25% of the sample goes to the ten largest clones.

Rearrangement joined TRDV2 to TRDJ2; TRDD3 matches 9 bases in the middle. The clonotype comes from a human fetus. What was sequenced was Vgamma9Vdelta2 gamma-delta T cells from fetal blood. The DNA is TGTGCCTGTGACACCGTGGGGGATATAACGACAGCACAACTCTTCTTT. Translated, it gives CACDTVGDITTAQLFF.